One and the same sample provided the 7 T cell receptor beta chains below, sequenced in a study of T cells after yellow fever vaccination. Each CDR3 protein gets one entry after TCRdb re-called the 5' RACE reads with MiXCR. The data show fewer than 400,000 distinct CDR3 sequences, 6.2% seen once. The material was PBMCs, obtained 5 days after the yellow fever booster vaccination. The receptors were gathered from a man aged 25 to 40 who received the YFV17D yellow fever vaccine.

This clonotype appeared many times. The genes are TRBV20-1 and TRBJ2-1; 9 bases map to TRBD2. The CDR3 sequence is 15 residues long. Germline V gives CDR1 DFQATT, CDR2 SNEGSKA (reference sequence). V gave up 2 bases and J gave up 3 bases; unmatched junction bases: 5. The CDR3, as DNA: TGCAGTGCTAGACATGTTAGCGGGAGCTACAATGAGCAGTTCTTC. This gives the protein CSARHVSGSYNEQFF.

Concerning this clonotype itself: An end of the junction differs from the germline gene, which may be a read error. V usage is TRBV20-1 and J usage is TRBJ2-1; TRBD2 agrees at 14 bases. Germline V CDR1 and CDR2: DFQATT, SNEGSKA (reference sequence). The CDR3 length is 16 residues. The CDR3 region is CCARGGGLAGVNEQFF. The CDR3 DNA sequence: TGCTGTGCTAGAGGGGGGGGACTAGCGGGAGTCAATGAGCAGTTCTTC.

The sample holds many counts of this clonotype. The chain recombines TRBV7-2 with TRBJ2-1; TRBD2 aligns across 8 bases. The length of the CDR3 is 15 residues. Germline assignment: CDR1 SGHTA and CDR2 FQGNSA. V was clipped by 7 bases and J by 0 bases; unmatched bases: 5. CDR3 sequence reads: CASTLGTSSYNEQFF. The CDR3 bases are TGTGCCAGCACCTTGGGGACTAGCTCCTACAATGAGCAGTTCTTC.

To note about this clonotype: The junction does not match germline at one end; this may be a read error. This chain connects TRBV12-5 to TRBJ2-7, with 7 positions matching TRBD1. This CDR3 region has 16 residues. Germline CDR1 and CDR2: LGHNT and FRNRAP. CDR3 residues: CASGGASRQGSFEQYF. CDR3 bases: TGTGCTAGTGGTGGAGCGTCCAGACAGGGCTCCTTCGAGCAGTACTTC.

The V and J genes are TRBV5-1 and TRBJ2-5; D might be TRBD1 (6 bases). The CDR3 length is 12 residues. V lost 8 bases and J 4 bases, leaving 12 bases between the germline ends. Looked up from germline, CDR1 is SGHRS and CDR2 is YFSETQ. The CDR3, as DNA: TGCGCCAGAGCAGGGGTAGGAGAGACCCAGTACTTC. Protein product: CARAGVGETQYF.

This clonotype has a count of ten or more. The rearrangement joins TRBV4-3 to TRBJ1-2, with D possibly TRBD1 on 6 matching bases. The CDR3 contains 14 residues. CDR1 is LGHNA, CDR2 YSLEER, per germline. V was cut by 2 bases and J by 6 bases, with 13 bases left in between. The CDR3 sequence: CASSQPGQQHGYTF. CDR3 nucleotide sequence: TGCGCCAGCAGCCAACCTGGACAGCAGCATGGCTACACCTTC.

This clonotype occurred many times. CDR3 sequence: CASSLNRGYGYTF. The CDR3 DNA reads as TGTGCCAGCAGTTTAAACAGGGGGTATGGCTACACCTTC. V and J are TRBV27 and TRBJ1-2; 8 bases map to TRBD1. The CDR3 loop spans 13 amino acids. The V and J ends lost 2 bases and 5 bases, in that order; junction bases with no gene match: 1. Germline V CDR1 and CDR2: MNHEY, SMNVEV (reference sequence).